Listed here are 21 T cell receptor beta chains from one sample, sequenced in a study of T cells in Graves' hyperthyroidism and ophthalmopathy. Amplified TCR beta CDR3 regions came from RNA transcripts. Initially, a first-round RT-PCR of the TCR CDR3 employed the HTBI primer set. Via MiXCR, TCRdb re-called the multiplex PCR reads, giving one row per CDR3 protein. This table has about 250,000 distinct CDR3 sequences, approximately 23% appearing once. Sequenced sample: blood. These receptors were taken from a woman in her forties with Graves' ophthalmopathy.

This clonotype showed up many times. V gene TRBV28 combines with J gene TRBJ1-5, with unresolved D. The CDR3 extends over 13 amino acids. The germline V and J ends were trimmed by 5 bases and 6 bases, with 11 bases remaining between them. The germline V gene has CDR1 MDHEN and CDR2 SYDVKM. DNA of the CDR3: TGTGCCAGCAGTCTTCCTGGGGTTCAGCCCCAGCATTTT. This codes for CASSLPGVQPQHF.

This clonotype was picked up many times. This sequence joins TRBV28 and TRBJ2-7; possible D gene TRBD1, 5 bases. Trimming cost V 5 bases and J 0 bases, with 11 bases left between them. CDR3 length: 14 residues. Germline loops: CDR1 MDHEN, CDR2 SYDVKM. The CDR3 loop is CASSLQVPSYEQYF. The CDR3 nucleotides read TGTGCCAGCAGTCTACAGGTCCCCTCCTACGAGCAGTACTTC. Combining the CDR3 with reference TRBV28 and TRBJ2-7 gives the whole variable domain DVKVTQSSRYLVKRTGEKVFLECVQDMDHENMFWYRQDPGLGLRLIYFSYDVKMKEKGDIPEGYSVSREKKERFSLILESASTNQTSMYLCASSLQVPSYEQYFGPGTRLTVT.

At least ten counts were recorded for this clonotype. This rearrangement joins TRBV27 to TRBJ2-2; TRBD2 aligns across 7 bases. Germline V gene sequence: CDR1 MNHEY, CDR2 SMNVEV (reference sequence). The CDR3 has 15 residues. The J segment lost 4 bases and the V segment lost 4 bases, leaving 6 bases of the junction unmatched. CDR3 in DNA: TGTGCCAGCAGTTCGATGCTAGCGGTCACCGGGGAGCTGTTTTTT. It specifies CASSSMLAVTGELFF.

The chain links TRBV27 to TRBJ1-2, with D unresolved. The length of the CDR3 is 14 residues. CDR1 and CDR2 from the germline V gene are MNHEY and SMNVEV (reference sequence). Trimming pared 2 bases from V and 4 bases from J, leaving 11 bases between. The CDR3 DNA follows: TGTGCCAGCAGTTTAAGTCCTTCGATCTATGGCTACACCTTC. As protein: CASSLSPSIYGYTF.

This clonotype was counted many times. V gene TRBV28 combines with J gene TRBJ2-7; the match to TRBD2 covers 9 bases. The CDR3 is made up of 16 amino acids. The germline V gene encodes CDR1 MDHEN and CDR2 SYDVKM. V shed 4 bases, J shed 3 bases, and the junction held 10 bases outside the gene matches. CDR3 nucleotides: TGTGCCAGCAGTTCCCCGGGGGCTAGCGGGATCTACGAGCAGTACTTC. Amino acid sequence: CASSSPGASGIYEQYF.

This clonotype was seen at least ten times. This rearrangement joins TRBV14 to TRBJ2-2; TRBD2 is a possible D gene (5 bases). The CDR3 runs 15 residues. Germline V gene data show CDR1 as SGHDN and CDR2 as FVKESK. The ends were cut back, 0 bases at V and 1 base at J, with 6 bases in the middle. The CDR3 sequence: CASSQEGRNTGELFF. The CDR3 DNA reads TGTGCCAGCAGCCAAGAGGGGAGGAACACCGGGGAGCTGTTTTTT.

This clonotype showed up many times. The chain links TRBV6-1 to TRBJ1-1; unclear D gene. The V end lost 6 bases, the J end lost 0 bases, and 8 bases lay between the germline ends. CDR3 length: 13 residues. The germline gives CDR1 MNHNS, CDR2 SASEGT. Here the CDR3 DNA reads TGTGCCAGCAGGCCTATGTTGAACACTGAAGCTTTCTTT. It yields the protein CASRPMLNTEAFF.

At least ten counts were recorded for this clonotype. The chain links TRBV7-2 to TRBJ2-7; D remains unclear. Trimming pared 2 bases from V and 6 bases from J, leaving 14 bases between. Germline CDR1 SGHTA, CDR2 FQGNSA. The CDR3 covers 14 residues. CDR3 sequence reads: CASSLSMGVVEQYF. CDR3 coding DNA: TGTGCCAGCAGCTTATCTATGGGTGTGGTCGAGCAGTACTTC.

At least ten counts were recorded for this clonotype. DNA of the CDR3: TGTGCCAGCAGCTTGGGTATCAGGGGAACTGAAGCTTTCTTT. As protein: CASSLGIRGTEAFF. The rearrangement uses TRBV7-6 and TRBJ1-1; D may be TRBD1 (6 bases). Trimming took off 3 bases at V and 5 bases at J, with 13 bases between the two ends. This CDR3 has 14 residues. Per the germline V gene, CDR1 is SGHVS and CDR2 is FNYEAQ.

This clonotype occurred many times. The chain is built from TRBV6-5 and TRBJ2-5; the D is unclear. Trimming pared 0 bases from V and 1 base from J, leaving 3 bases between. The CDR3 is 13 amino acids. Per the germline V gene, CDR1 is MNHEY and CDR2 is SVGAGI. The CDR3 is CASSYSLQETQYF. In DNA form, the CDR3 reads TGTGCCAGCAGTTACTCCCTCCAAGAGACCCAGTACTTC.

This chain uses TRBV15 with TRBJ1-5, with TRBD1 matching 9 bases. This CDR3 has 17 residues. Unmatched junction bases numbered 8, after V lost 1 base and J lost 4 bases. Germline CDR1 reads LNHNV; CDR2 reads YYDKDF (reference sequence). The CDR3 region is CATSRGGGQGLNQPQHF. For the CDR3, the DNA is TGTGCCACCAGCAGAGGGGGGGGACAGGGCCTAAATCAGCCCCAGCATTTT.

The table lists this clonotype with many counts. This chain connects TRBV11-2 to TRBJ2-5, with a possible D match to TRBD1 (7 bases). V shed 4 bases and J shed 7 bases, with 13 bases lying between them. This CDR3 region has 13 residues. Germline V gives CDR1 SGHAT, CDR2 FQNNGV. The CDR3 nucleotides read TGTGCCAGCAGCTCCCAGGGGGAGGCGACCCAGTACTTC. Translating it yields CASSSQGEATQYF.

The chain uses TRBV7-3 and TRBJ2-5; D uncertain. CDR1 is SGHTA and CDR2 is FQGTGA in the germline V gene. The CDR3 covers 13 residues. V lost 11 bases to trimming and J lost 5 bases, with 18 bases between them. CDR3 nucleotide sequence: TGTGCCGCTTCATGGGTAGCCAGGGAGACCCAGTACTTC. It translates to CAASWVARETQYF.

This clonotype was observed at least ten times. The chain combines TRBV7-9 with TRBJ1-2; a weak D match, TRBD1 (5 bases). There are 14 residues in the CDR3. The V end was cut by 3 bases, the J end by 1 base, with 9 bases between. Germline CDR1 and CDR2: SEHNR and FQNEAQ (reference sequence). The CDR3 coding sequence is TGTGCCAGCAGCTTTAGCCAGGGTAACTATGGCTACACCTTC. It codes for CASSFSQGNYGYTF.

This clonotype was counted many times. The rearrangement uses TRBV7-8 and TRBJ1-5; D ambiguous. Germline-derived CDR1 and CDR2 are SGHVS and FQNEAQ. The V and J ends lost 5 bases and 9 bases respectively, with 11 bases between them. This CDR3 region has 12 residues. The CDR3, as DNA: TGTGCCAGCAGCAGCCCCTCGGGGCCCCAGCATTTT. Its protein product is CASSSPSGPQHF.

This clonotype has only a few counts. This chain connects TRBV28 to TRBJ2-7; the match to TRBD2 covers 9 bases. V lost 4 bases, J lost 3 bases, and 7 bases stayed unmatched. The CDR3 runs 15 residues. CDR1 is MDHEN and CDR2 is SYDVKM in the germline V gene. The CDR3 sequence is CASSSLAGAGYEQYF. The CDR3 nucleotides are TGTGCCAGCAGTTCCTTAGCGGGAGCGGGCTACGAGCAGTACTTC. Using reference TRBV28 and TRBJ2-7 for the parts outside the CDR3, the full variable domain is DVKVTQSSRYLVKRTGEKVFLECVQDMDHENMFWYRQDPGLGLRLIYFSYDVKMKEKGDIPEGYSVSREKKERFSLILESASTNQTSMYLCASSSLAGAGYEQYFGPGTRLTVT.

At least ten counts were recorded for this clonotype. The chain uses TRBV11-1 and TRBJ2-2, with D possibly matching TRBD2 (6 bases). The V gene's germline CDR1 is SGHAT and CDR2 FQDESV (reference sequence). The V and J ends lost 3 bases and 7 bases respectively, with 15 bases between them. The CDR3 consists of 15 residues. The CDR3, as DNA: TGTGCCAGCAGCTTCGGCCTAGCGAGTGGCGGGGAGCTGTTTTTT. It encodes CASSFGLASGGELFF.

This clonotype was observed at least ten times. The chain uses TRBV6-5 and TRBJ2-7; D possibly uses TRBD1 or TRBD2 (5 bases each). The germline V gene encodes CDR1 MNHEY and CDR2 SVGAGI. The CDR3 consists of 14 residues. The germline V and J ends were trimmed by 4 bases and 9 bases, with 19 bases remaining between them. The CDR3 region has the DNA TGTGCCAGCAGTTTTACCCGGGACCAGGTCGCGCAGTACTTC. This sequence encodes CASSFTRDQVAQYF.

There are many counts of this clonotype. The rearrangement joins TRBV3-1 to TRBJ2-5, with D unclear. Germline CDR1 reads LGHDT; CDR2 reads YNNKEL (reference sequence). The CDR3 sequence is 16 residues long. Trimming shortened V by 1 base and J by 5 bases, and 17 bases separated the two germline ends. The CDR3, as DNA: TGTGCCAGCAGCCAAGTGTCCCGACCGAGTGGGGAGACCCAGTACTTC. Its translation: CASSQVSRPSGETQYF.

This clonotype was detected many times. This chain links TRBV6-2 or TRBV6-3 with TRBJ1-2, with TRBD1 matching over 7 bases. Looked up from germline, CDR1 is MNHEY and CDR2 is SVGEGT. V gave up 6 bases and J gave up 0 bases; unmatched junction bases: 7. This CDR3 has 15 residues. CDR3 in amino acids: CASRPGTVPNYGYTF. CDR3 DNA sequence: TGTGCCAGCAGACCAGGGACAGTGCCTAACTATGGCTACACCTTC.

This clonotype came up a few times. The chain employs TRBV28 and TRBJ2-4, with 7 bases matching TRBD2. V was pared by 6 bases and J by 8 bases, with 16 bases of the junction left unmatched. CDR1 and CDR2 (germline): MDHEN, SYDVKM. There are 16 residues in the CDR3. CDR3 coding DNA: TGTGCCAGCAGCCCCATTTGGGGAGGGGAGGTGGACATTCAGTACTTC. It encodes CASSPIWGGEVDIQYF.